The 14 T cell receptor beta chains presented below share a single source sample, sequenced in a study of blood T cell repertoires in COVID-19. Only in-frame clones appear in the TCRdb table, and some are missing; sequencing was by immunoSEQ multiplex PCR. The sample yields more than 95,000 clones, around 90% seen once. Specimen: peripheral blood. The receptors were gathered from a human donor in a cohort sampled during active COVID-19.

The CDR3 sequence is CASSQDGPGDPYEQYF. CDR3 sequence (DNA): TGTGCCAGCAGCCAAGATGGCCCAGGGGATCCCTACGAGCAGTACTTC. J is TRBJ2-7 and V is TRBV4-2; possible D gene TRBD1, 6 bases. The germline V and J ends were trimmed by 0 bases and 2 bases, with 14 bases remaining between them. Germline V gene data show CDR1 as LGHNA and CDR2 as YNFKEQ. The CDR3 runs to 16 residues.

This chain connects TRBV3-1 (or the pseudogene TRBV3-2) to TRBJ1-2; D may be TRBD1 (6 bases). The CDR3 loop spans 14 amino acids. CDR1 and CDR2 (germline): LGHDT, YNNKEL (reference sequence). V was shortened by 2 bases and J by 4 bases, with 11 bases between the two germline ends. Here the CDR3 DNA reads TGTGCCAGCAGCCAATTCACAGGGACCTATGGCTACACCTTC. Translating gives CASSQFTGTYGYTF.

This clone has just one count. The J gene is TRBJ2-6, the V gene TRBV11-3, with D unresolved. V was clipped by 10 bases and J by 2 bases, with 12 bases between them. This CDR3 is 14 amino acids long. CDR1 and CDR2 (germline): SGHNT, YENEEA. CDR3 DNA: TGTGCCACCGAGGTCGGCCCTGGGGCCAACGTCCTGACTTTC. It codes for CATEVGPGANVLTF.

The gene calls are TRBV6-6 and TRBJ2-7, with 9 nucleotides matching TRBD2. The CDR3 sequence is 16 residues long. V shed 2 bases and J 2 bases; nucleotides not matched to a gene: 7. CDR1 and CDR2 from the germline V gene are MNHNY and SVGAGI (reference sequence). CDR3 loop: CASSYLSGRETYEQYF. CDR3 nucleotide sequence: TGTGCCAGCAGTTACCTTAGCGGGAGAGAGACCTACGAGCAGTACTTC.

The chain is built from TRBV9 and TRBJ2-3; D possibly corresponds to TRBD2 (6 bases). Trimming took 4 bases from V and 3 from J, leaving 12 bases between them. Germline V gene data show CDR1 as SGDLS and CDR2 as YYNGEE. This CDR3 is built from 14 residues. CDR3 residues: CASSPVGGTDTQYF. The CDR3 DNA reads as TGTGCCAGCAGCCCAGTGGGAGGAACAGATACGCAGTATTTT.

This chain uses TRBV5-8 with TRBJ1-1; perhaps TRBD1 as D (6 bases). The V end was cut by 1 base, the J end by 4 bases, with 14 bases between. This CDR3 spans 15 amino acids. Germline CDR1 and CDR2: SGHTS and YDEGEE. CDR3 nucleotide sequence: TGTGCCAGCAGCTTGAAGGGGGGGCTGATCACTGAAGCTTTCTTT. Translation: CASSLKGGLITEAFF.

This chain connects TRBV10-3 to TRBJ2-7, with D possibly matching TRBD1 (6 bases). Trimming shortened V by 8 bases and J by 3 bases, and 8 bases separated the two germline ends. This CDR3 comprises 11 residues. Germline CDR1 reads ENHRY; CDR2 reads SYGVKD. The CDR3 region is CAIGDNYEQYF. The CDR3 DNA reads as TGTGCCATCGGGGACAACTACGAGCAGTACTTC.

The chain links TRBV19 to TRBJ2-1; D call uncertain. CDR1 is LNHDA, CDR2 SQIVND, per germline (reference sequence). The CDR3 length is 16 residues. The V gene lost 5 bases and the J gene lost 7 bases, with 21 bases spanning the gap. This chain's CDR3 is CASSPNGGSRWNEQFF. In nucleotides, the CDR3 is TGTGCCAGTAGTCCCAATGGCGGTTCACGGTGGAATGAGCAGTTCTTC.

The chain has TRBV7-2 and TRBJ2-7; 8 nucleotides agree with TRBD1. This CDR3 region has 15 residues. V shed 4 bases and J 3 bases; nucleotides not matched to a gene: 8. The V gene's germline CDR1 is SGHTA and CDR2 FQGNSA. DNA of the CDR3: TGTGCCAGCAGCTCCCGACAGGGGCCGGACTACGAGCAGTACTTC. It encodes CASSSRQGPDYEQYF.

CDR3: CASTQGAGANVLTF. The CDR3 DNA follows: TGCGCCAGCACTCAGGGCGCTGGGGCCAACGTCCTGACTTTC. The rearrangement links TRBV5-1 to TRBJ2-6, with a possible D match to TRBD1 (5 bases). Germline CDR1 reads SGHRS; CDR2 reads YFSETQ. CDR3 length: 14 amino acids. V gave up 6 bases and J gave up 2 bases, with 9 bases separating them.

The chain uses TRBV2 and TRBJ2-3; tentatively, D is TRBD2 (6 bases). The CDR3 extends over 12 amino acids. V shed 1 base and J shed 12 bases, with 11 bases lying between them. Germline V gene sequence: CDR1 SNHLY, CDR2 FYNNEI. The DNA of the CDR3 is TGTGCCAGCAGTGAAGACGGACTATTTCAGTATTTT. The encoded protein is CASSEDGLFQYF.

The chain has TRBV2 and TRBJ1-2, with unresolved D. The CDR3 spans 13 residues. V lost 2 bases to trimming and J lost 4 bases, with 8 bases between them. In germline, CDR1 is SNHLY, CDR2 FYNNEI. The CDR3 spells CASSELSGYGYTF. CDR3 nucleotides: TGTGCCAGCAGTGAACTATCGGGCTATGGCTACACCTTC. The full variable domain, with the rest looked up from reference TRBV2 and TRBJ1-2, is EPEVTQTPSHQVTQMGQEVILRCVPISNHLYFYWYRQILGQKVEFLVSFYNNEISEKSEIFDDQFSVERPDGSNFTLKIRSTKLEDSAMYFCASSELSGYGYTFGSGTRLTVV.

The chain is built from TRBV5-1 and TRBJ2-3; 10 bases fit TRBD2. Germline trimming cut 0 bases from V and 1 base from J; bases unmatched to any gene: 2. CDR3 size: 16 residues. CDR1 and CDR2 from the germline V gene are SGHRS and YFSETQ. The CDR3, as DNA: TGCGCCAGCAGCTTGGCCCTAGCGGGAGGCACAGATACGCAGTATTTT. This encodes CASSLALAGGTDTQYF.

V gene TRBV4-1 combines with J gene TRBJ1-1; no firm D call. This CDR3 is built from 14 residues. Germline CDR1 is MGHRA and CDR2 is YSYEKL. V gave up 4 bases and J gave up 2 bases, with 11 bases separating them. CDR3 nucleotide sequence: TGCGCCAGCAGCCTGGAAGAGGGCAACACTGAAGCTTTCTTT. Its protein product is CASSLEEGNTEAFF.